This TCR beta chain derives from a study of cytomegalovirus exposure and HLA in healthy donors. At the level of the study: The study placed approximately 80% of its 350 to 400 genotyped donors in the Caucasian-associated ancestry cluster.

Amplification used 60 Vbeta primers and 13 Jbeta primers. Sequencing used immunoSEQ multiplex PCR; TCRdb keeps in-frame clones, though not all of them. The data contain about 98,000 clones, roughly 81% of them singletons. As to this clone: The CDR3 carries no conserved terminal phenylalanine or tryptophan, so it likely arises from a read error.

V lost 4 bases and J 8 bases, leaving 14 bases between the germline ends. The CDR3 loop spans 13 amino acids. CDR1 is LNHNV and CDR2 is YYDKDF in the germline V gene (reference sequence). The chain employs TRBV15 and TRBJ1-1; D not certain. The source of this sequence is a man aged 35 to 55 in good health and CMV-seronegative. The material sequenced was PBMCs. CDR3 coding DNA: TGTGCCACCAGCAACTCAAACAAGCGAGAAGCTTTCCTT. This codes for CATSNSNKREAFL.